This T cell receptor (beta chain) appears in the sequencing data of a study of blood T cell repertoires in COVID-19. About the research overall: The study drew acute and convalescent COVID-19 samples from the United States, Italy and Spain. Nucleic acid was either cDNA or gDNA, and it came from T cells, B-cell-depleted T cells, or PBMCs.

Germline assignment: CDR1 SGHTS and CDR2 YDEGEE. The CDR3 is 20 residues long. The ends lost 7 bases at V and 0 bases at J; junction bases unmatched: 14. Original data processing: How many nucleated cells were present was estimated from reference gene primer amplification. Profiled with immunoSEQ multiplex PCR; TCRdb holds only in-frame clones, not every one. V and J calls and clone size come straight from that table; D and trimming were deduced from the DNA. The data contain around 100,000 clones, 85% of them seen just once; the ten biggest clones take up 1.5% to 2%. The chain has TRBV5-8 and TRBJ2-6, with 12 bases that match TRBD1. This sequence originates from a woman aged 70-85 years with active or convalescent COVID-19. The source material was peripheral blood. DNA for the CDR3: TGTGCCAGCCCCTCGGGACAGGGGGCGGGCTCCCTCTCTGGGGCCAACGTCCTGACTTTC. This gives the protein CASPSGQGAGSLSGANVLTF.